This record concerns one TCR beta chain sequence. The source of the sample is a study of immune evolution from preneoplasia to lung adenocarcinoma. Sequencing used immunoSEQ multiplex PCR; TCRdb keeps in-frame clones, though not all of them. The top ten hold over 3% of the sample, which has about 11,000 clones, 86% seen once. The germline CDR1 and CDR2 sequences are SGHRS and YFSETQ. V lost 1 base and J 5 bases, leaving 13 bases between the germline ends. The CDR3 runs 15 residues. The TCR was taken from a person aged 70 to 85 with invasive lung adenocarcinoma. V and J are TRBV5-1 and TRBJ1-5; no definite D call. Sequencing was done on a sample of FFPE invasive lung adenocarcinoma tissue. The CDR3 sequence: CASSLYGLADQPQHF. The CDR3 DNA reads TGCGCCAGCAGCTTGTACGGGTTGGCCGATCAGCCCCAGCATTTT.